Shown below are 14 T cell receptor beta chains from a single sample sequenced in a study of blood T cell repertoires in COVID-19. Sequencing was performed with immunoSEQ multiplex PCR; in TCRdb, only in-frame clones are kept and a portion is missing. The table shows about 64,000 clones, with approximately 90% occurring only once. The material sequenced was PBMCs or T cells enriched from blood (not recorded which). Receptor source: a woman between 40 and 55 years old who had recovered from COVID-19.

The gene calls are TRBV19 and TRBJ1-4, with a possible D match to TRBD1 (6 bases). Germline CDR1 reads LNHDA; CDR2 reads SQIVND (reference sequence). The CDR3 runs 13 residues. With 6 bases removed from V and 8 bases from J, the gap between germline ends came to 13 bases. The CDR3 reads CASSLDRGEKLFF. The CDR3 DNA sequence: TGTGCCAGTAGCCTGGACAGAGGCGAAAAACTGTTTTTT.

The chain recombines TRBV3-1 (or the pseudogene TRBV3-2) with TRBJ2-7, with a weak D call TRBD1 (5 bases). V was clipped by 4 bases and J by 5 bases, with 21 bases between them. This CDR3 region has 16 residues. The germline gives CDR1 LGHDT, CDR2 YNNKEL (reference sequence). The CDR3 DNA reads TGTGCCAGCAGCCTATCGGCCGCGGCAGGGAACGACGAGCAGTACTTC. Protein: CASSLSAAAGNDEQYF.

This clone was observed once. The chain uses TRBV5-1 and TRBJ2-7, with 8 bases fitting TRBD2. With 0 bases clipped from V and 1 base from J, the junction kept 6 bases outside the gene matches. The length of the CDR3 is 16 residues. Germline loops: CDR1 SGHRS, CDR2 YFSETQ. CDR3 coding DNA: TGCGCCAGCAGCTTGGCGAGGACTAGCAGTTCCTACGAGCAGTACTTC. Its protein product is CASSLARTSSSYEQYF. The entire variable domain, with the rest obtained from reference TRBV5-1 and TRBJ2-7, is as follows: KAGVTQTPRYLIKTRGQQVTLSCSPISGHRSVSWYQQTPGQGLQFLFEYFSETQRNKGNFPGRFSGRQFSNSRSEMNVSTLELGDSALYLCASSLARTSSSYEQYFGPGTRLTVT.

V gene TRBV29-1 combines with J gene TRBJ1-1; D is unresolved. Per the germline V gene, CDR1 is SQVTM and CDR2 is ANQGSEA. The CDR3 consists of 14 residues. Trimming removed 5 bases at V and 4 bases at J, with 17 bases between. As DNA, the CDR3 is TGCAGCGTTCCGGGGTTAGGCTTAGGCACTGAAGCTTTCTTT. Protein product: CSVPGLGLGTEAFF.

This rearrangement joins TRBV6-6 to TRBJ1-2; D gene ambiguous. In germline, CDR1 is MNHNY, CDR2 SVGAGI (reference sequence). The CDR3 sequence is 12 residues long. The V end lost 5 bases, the J end lost 4 bases, and 8 bases lay between the germline ends. CDR3 coding DNA: TGTGCCAGCAGTCCGGGTGGCTATGGCTACACCTTC. It codes for CASSPGGYGYTF.

The V call is TRBV7-3, the J call TRBJ1-1; 9 bases match TRBD1. The CDR3 has 16 residues. CDR1 is SGHTA, CDR2 FQGTGA, per germline. With 1 base clipped from V and 2 bases from J, the junction kept 5 bases outside the gene matches. CDR3 bases: TGTGCCAGCAGCTTAAAAGGGGGACAGGGAAACACTGAAGCTTTCTTT. The encoded protein is CASSLKGGQGNTEAFF. The variable domain in full, completed from reference TRBV7-3 and TRBJ1-1, reads GAGVSQTPSNKVTEKGKYVELRCDPISGHTALYWYRQSLGQGPEFLIYFQGTGAADDSGLPNDRFFAVRPEGSVSTLKIQRTERGDSAVYLCASSLKGGQGNTEAFFGQGTRLTVV.

V gene TRBV29-1 combines with J gene TRBJ2-4, with D uncertain. The CDR3 extends over 13 amino acids. Germline V gene data show CDR1 as SQVTM and CDR2 as ANQGSEA. The germline V and J ends were trimmed by 2 bases and 0 bases, with 5 bases remaining between them. The DNA for the CDR3 is TGCAGCGTTGAATCAGTAGCCAAAAACATTCAGTACTTC. Its translation is CSVESVAKNIQYF.

V is TRBV12-5 and J is TRBJ2-7; D call uncertain. The V gene's germline CDR1 is LGHNT and CDR2 FRNRAP. The CDR3 is made up of 12 amino acids. V lost 3 bases and J lost 4, with 7 bases in between. CDR3 bases: TGTGCTAGTGGTTTTTCAGATTACGAGCAGTACTTC. Its translation: CASGFSDYEQYF.

This chain connects TRBV7-8 to TRBJ1-2; TRBD1 might be the D (6 bases). The germline CDR1 and CDR2 sequences are SGHVS and FQNEAQ. The CDR3 has 14 amino acids. V dropped 2 bases and J dropped 1 base, with 8 bases sitting between them. CDR3 coding DNA: TGTGCCAGCAGCTTAAACAGGGATAACTATGGCTACACCTTC. Protein sequence: CASSLNRDNYGYTF.

As to this clone: Different DNA sequences within this sample yield the same CDR3. V is TRBV5-4 and J is TRBJ1-4; TRBD1 agrees at 7 bases. This CDR3 spans 14 amino acids. The germline V gene encodes CDR1 SGHNT and CDR2 YYREEE (reference sequence). Germline trimming cut 0 bases from V and 5 bases from J; bases unmatched to any gene: 1. As DNA, the CDR3 is TGTGCCAGCAGCTTGGACAGGGGAAATGAAAAACTGTTTTTT. Translating gives CASSLDRGNEKLFF.

The chain employs TRBV5-4 and TRBJ2-1, with 9 bases lining up with TRBD2. The CDR3 is 14 amino acids. With 4 bases clipped from V and 6 bases from J, the junction kept 5 bases outside the gene matches. Per the germline V gene, CDR1 is SGHNT and CDR2 is YYREEE (reference sequence). CDR3 sequence: CASSPGLATNEQFF. As DNA, the CDR3 is TGTGCCAGCAGCCCCGGACTAGCGACCAATGAGCAGTTCTTC.

J is TRBJ2-3 and V is TRBV28, with D possibly matching TRBD2 (6 bases). CDR1 and CDR2 from the germline V gene are MDHEN and SYDVKM. With 3 bases removed from V and 5 bases from J, the gap between germline ends came to 12 bases. The CDR3 covers 14 residues. CDR3 DNA: TGTGCCAGCAGTTTGAGGAGGGGCGGAGATACGCAGTATTTT. Translation gives CASSLRRGGDTQYF.

This chain links TRBV5-1 with TRBJ1-1; D is possibly TRBD1 (5 bases). The CDR3 is 15 residues long. Germline V gene data show CDR1 as SGHRS and CDR2 as YFSETQ. The V end lost 0 bases, the J end lost 5 bases, and 14 bases lay between the germline ends. The CDR3 protein is CASSLVEGLGTEAFF. The CDR3 DNA follows: TGCGCCAGCAGCTTGGTGGAGGGGCTAGGGACTGAAGCTTTCTTT. Drawing the rest from reference TRBV5-1 and TRBJ1-1, the complete variable domain is KAGVTQTPRYLIKTRGQQVTLSCSPISGHRSVSWYQQTPGQGLQFLFEYFSETQRNKGNFPGRFSGRQFSNSRSEMNVSTLELGDSALYLCASSLVEGLGTEAFFGQGTRLTVV.

This CDR3 reads CASKQDLTSPLHF. Here the CDR3 DNA reads TGTGCCAGCAAGCAGGATCTAACTTCACCCCTCCACTTT. The chain couples TRBV12-3 or TRBV12-4 to TRBJ1-6; no clear D. The CDR3 has 13 amino acids. Trimming removed 7 bases at V and 9 bases at J, with 13 bases between.